These 9 T cell receptor beta chains came from one sample sequenced in a study of T cells in Graves' hyperthyroidism and ophthalmopathy. There were TCR beta CDR3 regions amplified from RNA transcripts. Researchers ran a first-round RT-PCR on the TCR CDR3 using the HTBI primer set. One entry per CDR3 protein, called by TCRdb with MiXCR from the multiplex PCR reads. The data contain 300,000 to 500,000 distinct CDR3 sequences, 15% of them singletons. Material for sequencing was blood. The receptors shown here come from a woman in her 30s with Graves' hyperthyroidism.

This clonotype has more than one count but fewer than ten. The chain is built from TRBV6-2 or TRBV6-3 and TRBJ2-7; the D gene is possibly TRBD2 (7 bases). Trimming took off 6 bases at V and 5 bases at J, with 17 bases between the two ends. The CDR3 consists of 14 residues. The germline gives CDR1 MNHEY, CDR2 SVGEGT. CDR3 bases: TGTGCCAGCAGGGAAGCGGGGAAGGGGGACGAGCAGTACTTC. It yields the protein CASREAGKGDEQYF.

J is TRBJ2-5 and V is TRBV5-1, with a possible D match to TRBD2 (6 bases). Trimming pared 4 bases from V and 8 bases from J, leaving 18 bases between. CDR1 is SGHRS, CDR2 YFSETQ, per germline. This CDR3 is built from 14 residues. The CDR3 protein is CASSLEGRAGTQYF. The CDR3 bases are TGCGCCAGCAGCCTGGAGGGCCGGGCGGGCACCCAGTACTTC.

The rearrangement joins TRBV27 to TRBJ2-7; perhaps TRBD1 as D (5 bases). The V end lost 4 bases, the J end lost 5 bases, and 12 bases lay between the germline ends. The V gene's germline CDR1 is MNHEY and CDR2 SMNVEV (reference sequence). CDR3 length: 13 residues. CDR3 region: CASSSAGLDEQYF. In nucleotides, the CDR3 is TGTGCCAGCAGTTCGGCAGGGCTCGACGAGCAGTACTTC.

There are a few counts of this clonotype. The chain joins TRBV5-4 to TRBJ2-7, with 7 bases identical to TRBD1. The CDR3 extends over 14 amino acids. The J segment lost 1 base and the V segment lost 6 bases, leaving 7 bases of the junction unmatched. The germline CDR1 and CDR2 sequences are SGHNT and YYREEE (reference sequence). CDR3 region: CASTPGTVSYEQYF. DNA for the CDR3: TGTGCCAGCACCCCGGGGACAGTTTCCTACGAGCAGTACTTC.

This clonotype was recorded a few times. V is TRBV6-4 and J is TRBJ2-2; 7 nucleotides align to TRBD2. The J segment lost 3 bases and the V segment lost 3 bases, leaving 4 bases of the junction unmatched. The V gene's germline CDR1 is MRHNA and CDR2 SNTAGT. This CDR3 comprises 15 residues. CDR3 sequence reads: CASSDKGRDTGELFF. The CDR3 nucleotides read TGTGCCAGCAGTGATAAGGGGAGGGACACCGGGGAGCTGTTTTTT.

This clonotype was counted a few times. The chain recombines TRBV19 with TRBJ2-2; D might be TRBD1 (5 bases). The V gene's germline CDR1 is LNHDA and CDR2 SQIVND (reference sequence). Trimming removed 3 bases from V and 0 bases from J, with 8 bases in between. There are 15 residues in the CDR3. The chain's CDR3 is CASSIGAANTGELFF. For the CDR3, the DNA is TGTGCCAGTAGTATTGGGGCCGCGAACACCGGGGAGCTGTTTTTT.

This rearrangement joins TRBV19 to TRBJ2-7; 7 nucleotides agree with TRBD2. Germline-derived CDR1 and CDR2 are LNHDA and SQIVND (reference sequence). V was clipped by 4 bases and J by 2 bases; unmatched bases: 5. CDR3 length equals 14 residues. The CDR3 coding sequence is TGTGCCAGTAGTACCGGACTAGTTACCTACGAGCAGTACTTC. This sequence encodes CASSTGLVTYEQYF.

This clonotype was seen at least ten times. The chain couples TRBV30 to TRBJ2-1; 9 bases are shared with TRBD1. CDR3 length: 13 amino acids. The V segment lost 5 bases and the J segment 10 bases; nucleotides outside the gene matches: 9. Germline V CDR1 and CDR2: GTSNPN, SVGIG (reference sequence). DNA for the CDR3: TGTGCCTGGTCCGGGACAGGGCCGCAAGAGCAGTTCTTC. It translates to CAWSGTGPQEQFF.

The CDR3 DNA sequence: TGTGCCTGGAGTTGGGCAGGGGTAATAAATTCACCCCTCCACTTT. Its protein is CAWSWAGVINSPLHF. The chain uses TRBV30 and TRBJ1-6; D possibly corresponds to TRBD1 (6 bases). The germline V and J ends were trimmed by 2 bases and 7 bases, with 15 bases remaining between them. The CDR3 is 15 amino acids. Germline CDR1 and CDR2: GTSNPN and SVGIG (reference sequence).